Listed below are T cell receptor beta chains from one sample, sequenced in a study of T-cell reconstitution after alpha-beta-depleted transplantation in children. A single record per CDR3 protein comes from TCRdb applying MiXCR to the PCR reads. The table has roughly 350,000 distinct CDR3 sequences, approximately 10% seen once; the top ten hold 2% to 2.5%. The sequencing here drew on PBMCs from the stem cell graft donor, taken from the stem cell graft. Receptor source: a human donor who donated a stem cell graft to a child with acute lymphoblastic leukemia. The CDR3 runs from the conserved cysteine through the conserved F or W.

v_call: TRBV5-6
j_call: TRBJ1-1
cdr3_length: 15
cdr3_aa: CASSLAARLNTEAFF

v_call: TRBV28
j_call: TRBJ1-1
cdr3_length: 15
cdr3_aa: CASSFQGRGNTEAFF

v_call: TRBV20-1
j_call: TRBJ2-5
cdr3_length: 16
cdr3_aa: CSASRPTLETRETQYF

v_call: TRBV15
j_call: TRBJ2-3
cdr3_length: 18
cdr3_aa: CATSREKGLAGLTDTQYF

v_call: TRBV2
j_call: TRBJ1-2
cdr3_length: 12
cdr3_aa: CASIAHYDGYTF

v_call: TRBV27
j_call: TRBJ1-4
cdr3_length: 14
cdr3_aa: CASSSAREREKLFF

v_call: TRBV5-1
j_call: TRBJ2-3
cdr3_length: 16
cdr3_aa: CASSFLGAGGSDTQYF

v_call: TRBV5-1
j_call: TRBJ2-3
cdr3_length: 16
cdr3_aa: CASSFGLAAHTDTQYF

v_call: TRBV20-1
j_call: TRBJ1-2
cdr3_length: 13
cdr3_aa: CSAGGTGNYGYTF

v_call: TRBV5-1
j_call: TRBJ2-7
cdr3_length: 15
cdr3_aa: CASSVGTGGDYEQYF

v_call: TRBV5-1
j_call: TRBJ2-7
cdr3_length: 11
cdr3_aa: CASRDTYEQYF

v_call: TRBV7-9
j_call: TRBJ2-1
cdr3_length: 16
cdr3_aa: CASSLTGTLLYNEQFF

v_call: TRBV27
j_call: TRBJ2-7
cdr3_length: 16
cdr3_aa: CASSSPWGGGPGEQYF

v_call: TRBV18
j_call: TRBJ1-6
cdr3_length: 14
cdr3_aa: CASSPEDRGSPLHF

v_call: TRBV28
j_call: TRBJ2-5
cdr3_length: 13
cdr3_aa: CASSLRGLETQYF

v_call: TRBV28
j_call: TRBJ1-1
cdr3_length: 13
cdr3_aa: CASSFGMNTEAFF